Below, 22 T cell receptor beta chains from the same sample are listed, as sequenced in a study of shared clonotypes between healthy human individuals. TCRdb's table, derived via immunoSEQ multiplex PCR, lists solely in-frame clones and lacks some. Of millions of clones listed, about 92% were seen once; the top ten hold 1.5% to 2%. In the naive CD8 group, cells lacked CD45RO and were positively selected for CCR7, so terminally differentiated effector memory CD45RA+ cells were left out. Sequenced: naive CD8+ T cells from PBMCs. These TCRs come from a young man in good health. Some clones in this sample may be carry-over from other donors' samples.

As to this clone: The sample holds other DNA sequences that translate to the same CDR3. The chain uses TRBV7-9 and TRBJ1-2, with D tentatively TRBD1 (5 bases). Between the trimmed V and J ends, which lost 5 bases and 2 bases, there was a span of 6 bases. The CDR3 is 12 amino acids. CDR1 and CDR2 from the germline V gene are SEHNR and FQNEAQ (reference sequence). CDR3 DNA sequence: TGTGCCAGCAGCCCAGGGAACTATGGCTACACCTTC. It encodes CASSPGNYGYTF.

Details on this clone: The same CDR3 arises from other DNA sequences in this sample as well. The chain recombines TRBV6-5 with TRBJ2-7; 8 positions match TRBD1. J lost 4 bases, V lost 5 bases, and 4 bases had no gene match. The CDR3 totals 13 residues. Per germline, CDR1 MNHEY and CDR2 SVGAGI. CDR3: CASSPRQGYEQYF. The DNA of the CDR3 is TGTGCCAGCAGTCCCAGACAGGGGTACGAGCAGTACTTC.

In DNA, the CDR3 is TGTGCCAGCAGCCAAGGACTAGCAGGGAACACCGGGGAGCTGTTTTTT. Translated, it gives CASSQGLAGNTGELFF. The rearrangement uses TRBV7-8 and TRBJ2-2, with 8 bases fitting TRBD2. The CDR3 extends over 16 amino acids. CDR1 SGHVS and CDR2 FQNEAQ come from the germline V gene. V dropped 5 bases and J dropped 1; count of bases not matched to a gene: 6.

This chain joins TRBV13 and TRBJ2-1, with TRBD2 as a possible D gene (6 bases). Between the trimmed V and J ends, which lost 6 bases and 2 bases, there was a span of 14 bases. The CDR3 length is 15 residues. Germline V gene data show CDR1 as PRHDT and CDR2 as FYEKMQ (reference sequence). This CDR3 is CASSSGDSTYNEQFF. The DNA for the CDR3 is TGTGCCAGCAGTTCGGGGGACTCTACCTACAATGAGCAGTTCTTC. Full variable domain (missing parts from reference TRBV13 and TRBJ2-1): AAGVIQSPRHLIKEKRETATLKCYPIPRHDTVYWYQQGPGQDPQFLISFYEKMQSDKGSIPDRFSAQQFSDYHSELNMSSLELGDSALYFCASSSGDSTYNEQFFGPGTRLTVL.

The rearrangement joins TRBV2 to TRBJ2-7, with D tentatively TRBD1 or TRBD2 (6 bases each). The V gene lost 11 bases and the J gene lost 4 bases, with 18 bases spanning the gap. The CDR3 spans 13 residues. The V gene's germline CDR1 is SNHLY and CDR2 FYNNEI. CDR3 nucleotide sequence: TGTGCCCCCGGCGGGACATATAATTACGAGCAGTACTTC. Amino acids: CAPGGTYNYEQYF.

The rearrangement links TRBV18 to TRBJ1-2, with a tentative D call TRBD1 (6 bases). In germline, CDR1 is KGHSH, CDR2 LQKENI. Trimming removed 3 bases at V and 7 bases at J, with 15 bases between. The CDR3 runs 14 residues. CDR3 sequence reads: CASSPIRGDGGYTF. The CDR3 DNA follows: TGTGCCAGCTCACCGATTAGGGGGGACGGTGGCTACACCTTC.

This clone was detected once. The CDR3 here is CASSFPDLSDTQYF. The CDR3 bases are TGTGCCAGCAGTTTTCCCGACTTATCAGATACGCAGTATTTT. The V gene is TRBV27, the J gene TRBJ2-3; D remains unclear. V dropped 3 bases and J dropped 4 bases, with 11 bases sitting between them. CDR3 size: 14 residues. The germline gives CDR1 MNHEY, CDR2 SMNVEV (reference sequence).

The chain employs TRBV27 and TRBJ1-1; unclear D gene. The V end lost 4 bases, the J end lost 5 bases, and 8 bases lay between the germline ends. CDR1 MNHEY and CDR2 SMNVEV come from the germline V gene (reference sequence). The CDR3 contains 12 residues. The CDR3 protein is CASSSGWTEAFF. The CDR3 DNA follows: TGTGCCAGCAGTTCCGGTTGGACTGAAGCTTTCTTT.

The genes are TRBV29-1 and TRBJ1-3; perhaps TRBD1 as D (5 bases). V was shortened by 0 bases and J by 0 bases, with 18 bases between the two germline ends. The germline CDR1 and CDR2 sequences are SQVTM and ANQGSEA. The CDR3 spans 18 residues. The CDR3 DNA reads as TGCAGCGTTGAAGATCTCGGGACTCGACTCTACTCTGGAAACACCATATATTTT. It translates to CSVEDLGTRLYSGNTIYF.

This chain joins TRBV13 and TRBJ2-1; D perhaps matches TRBD2 (5 bases). The CDR3 runs 15 residues. Germline CDR1 reads PRHDT; CDR2 reads FYEKMQ (reference sequence). V shed 7 bases and J shed 0 bases, with 13 bases lying between them. This CDR3 is CASMPLAGSYNEQFF. The CDR3 DNA is TGTGCCAGCATGCCCTTGGCGGGCTCCTACAATGAGCAGTTCTTC.

This clone was seen just once. This rearrangement joins TRBV4-1 to TRBJ2-1; a weak D match, TRBD1 (6 bases). Trimming cost V 3 bases and J 10 bases, with 16 bases left between them. The CDR3 spans 14 residues. From germline, CDR1 is MGHRA and CDR2 YSYEKL. CDR3 sequence reads: CASSQTYTDREQFF. The CDR3 coding sequence is TGCGCCAGCAGCCAGACCTATACCGACAGGGAGCAGTTCTTC.

The V and J genes are TRBV7-2 and TRBJ2-7; weak D call: TRBD2 (6 bases). The CDR3 totals 14 residues. Trimming left V 5 bases short and J 0 bases short, with 11 bases between. Per the germline V gene, CDR1 is SGHTA and CDR2 is FQGNSA. The CDR3 sequence: CASSQRAGSYEQYF. CDR3 in DNA: TGTGCCAGCAGCCAGCGGGCGGGCTCCTACGAGCAGTACTTC.

V gene TRBV9 combines with J gene TRBJ2-1, with 8 nucleotides matching TRBD1. The CDR3 is 16 amino acids. Trimming took 5 bases from V and 1 from J; bases not matched to a gene: 8. Germline loops: CDR1 SGDLS, CDR2 YYNGEE. This CDR3 is CASSGRQGASYNEQFF. Here the CDR3 DNA reads TGTGCCAGCAGTGGACGGCAGGGGGCGTCCTACAATGAGCAGTTCTTC.

The chain carries TRBV5-6 and TRBJ1-1, with 10 nucleotides matching TRBD1. The CDR3 covers 14 residues. Trimming removed 4 bases from V and 5 bases from J; junction bases left unmatched: 5. Per germline, CDR1 SGHDT and CDR2 YYEEEE. CDR3: CASSPGTGVTEAFF. The CDR3 bases are TGTGCCAGCAGCCCCGGGACAGGGGTTACTGAAGCTTTCTTT.

The chain links TRBV4-1 to TRBJ1-1; no clear D gene. V was trimmed by 0 bases and J by 6 bases, leaving 11 bases between them. The CDR3 is made up of 14 amino acids. CDR1 and CDR2 from the germline V gene are MGHRA and YSYEKL. DNA of the CDR3: TGCGCCAGCAGCCAAGAAAAGGGTGCCTCTGAAGCTTTCTTT. The encoded protein is CASSQEKGASEAFF.

This chain connects TRBV7-2 to TRBJ2-7, with 7 bases fitting TRBD2. The CDR3 sequence is 15 residues long. V was clipped by 4 bases and J by 0 bases; unmatched bases: 6. Germline-derived CDR1 and CDR2 are SGHTA and FQGNSA. CDR3 protein: CASSSGLGYSYEQYF. CDR3 DNA sequence: TGTGCCAGCAGCTCTGGACTAGGCTACTCCTACGAGCAGTACTTC.

The chain combines TRBV5-1 with TRBJ2-7; D remains unclear. Deletions cut 5 bases from V and 4 bases from J, with 16 bases between. CDR3 length: 14 residues. CDR1 and CDR2 (germline): SGHRS, YFSETQ. The CDR3 loop is CASSPATLSYEQYF. DNA for the CDR3: TGCGCCAGCAGTCCCGCGACACTGTCTTACGAGCAGTACTTC.

The J gene is TRBJ2-7, the V gene TRBV6-1, with 7 bases lining up with TRBD1. In germline, CDR1 is MNHNS, CDR2 SASEGT. The CDR3 extends over 20 amino acids. Trimming at V came to 0 bases and at J to 5 bases, leaving 22 bases not matched to a gene. CDR3 sequence reads: CASSEALLLGVIKGANEQYF. CDR3 DNA sequence: TGTGCCAGCAGTGAAGCGCTTCTTCTAGGGGTTATAAAGGGGGCTAACGAGCAGTACTTC.

This clone showed up just once. The chain recombines TRBV5-1 with TRBJ2-7; tentatively, D is TRBD2 (6 bases). V was clipped by 4 bases and J by 3 bases, with 14 bases between them. Germline loops: CDR1 SGHRS, CDR2 YFSETQ. The CDR3 covers 14 residues. The CDR3 bases are TGCGCCAGCAGCCCGGGACTCAGAAACTACGAGCAGTACTTC. This gives the protein CASSPGLRNYEQYF.

As to this clone: Other DNA sequences within the sample encode an identical CDR3. The chain combines TRBV5-1 with TRBJ2-1; D gene uncertain. CDR1 is SGHRS and CDR2 is YFSETQ in the germline V gene. V was trimmed by 1 base and J by 4 bases, leaving 6 bases between them. The CDR3 loop spans 13 amino acids. CDR3 protein: CASSLPPYNEQFF. CDR3 bases: TGCGCCAGCAGCTTGCCACCGTACAATGAGCAGTTCTTC.

The rearrangement uses TRBV4-1 and TRBJ2-7, with D tentatively TRBD2 (6 bases). Germline V CDR1 and CDR2: MGHRA, YSYEKL. V was cut by 11 bases and J by 5 bases, with 22 bases left in between. CDR3 length: 14 residues. CDR3 DNA sequence: TGCGCCGAACCCGGGGCAGGGAGGTGGAACGAGCAGTACTTC. Translating gives CAEPGAGRWNEQYF.

This clone was counted only a few times. The rearrangement joins TRBV4-1 to TRBJ1-2; 8 nucleotides match TRBD1. The CDR3 spans 13 residues. The germline CDR1 and CDR2 sequences are MGHRA and YSYEKL. The V and J ends lost 5 bases and 4 bases, in that order; junction bases with no gene match: 3. The CDR3 sequence: CASSTGQGYGYTF. CDR3 DNA sequence: TGCGCCAGCAGCACCGGACAGGGCTATGGCTACACCTTC.